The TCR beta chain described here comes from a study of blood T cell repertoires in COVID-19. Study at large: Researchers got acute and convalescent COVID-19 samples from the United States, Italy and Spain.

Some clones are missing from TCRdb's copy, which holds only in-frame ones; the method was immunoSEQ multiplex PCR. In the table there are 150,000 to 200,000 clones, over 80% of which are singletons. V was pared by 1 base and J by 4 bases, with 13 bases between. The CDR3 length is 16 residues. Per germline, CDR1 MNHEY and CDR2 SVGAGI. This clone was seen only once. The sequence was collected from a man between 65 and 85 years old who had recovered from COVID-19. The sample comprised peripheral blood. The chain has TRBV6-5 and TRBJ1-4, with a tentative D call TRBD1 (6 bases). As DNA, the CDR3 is TGTGCCAGCAGTTACTGGGCAGGGGCCGGTAATGAAAAACTGTTTTTT. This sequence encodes CASSYWAGAGNEKLFF.